The sequence of this T cell receptor beta chain was determined in a study of blood T cells in healthy people across ages. Study findings and constraints: Aged donors had fewer naive CD4+ cells and lower diversity than long-lived donors. Observed TCR beta diversity per million T cells went down as age went up. This fall followed a roughly linear course with age.

A second PCR, run for about 7 to 11 cycles, used a sample-barcoded 5' primer plus a J-beta primer mix. TCRdb processed the 5' RACE reads anew with MiXCR; each CDR3 protein has one entry. The sample shows about 640,000 distinct CDR3 sequences, approximately 40% of them seen only once. Trimming stripped 8 bases from V and 4 bases from J, with 6 bases between. Germline CDR1 is MDHEN and CDR2 is SYDVKM. The CDR3 spans 11 residues. Healthy Caucasian individuals from Russia aged about 6 to 100 were enrolled as donors. Comments on this clonotype: As yet, its antigen is unknown.

This TCR was recovered from a man older than 75 in good health. The rearrangement uses TRBV28 and TRBJ1-3; D not certain. Sequencing used blood. The CDR3 protein is CASYGGNTIYF. DNA of the CDR3: TGTGCCAGCTATGGAGGAAACACCATATATTTT.